The next 23 T cell receptor beta chains were all read from a single sample in a study of blood T cell repertoires in COVID-19. Assay used: immunoSEQ multiplex PCR; TCRdb lists only in-frame clones, some missing. The sample carries about 330,000 clones, 80% to 90% recorded once. Sequenced sample: PBMCs or T cells enriched from blood (not recorded which). The receptors stem from a woman between 25 and 40 years old who had recovered from COVID-19.

The V call is TRBV11-2, the J call TRBJ2-1; D is unclear. V gave up 4 bases and J gave up 0 bases, with 10 bases separating them. The CDR3 length is 15 residues. Germline assignment: CDR1 SGHAT and CDR2 FQNNGV. This CDR3 is CASSSIAGSYNEQFF. CDR3 coding DNA: TGTGCCAGCAGCTCCATTGCAGGCTCCTACAATGAGCAGTTCTTC. The whole variable domain, remainder taken from reference TRBV11-2 and TRBJ2-1, is EAGVAQSPRYKIIEKRQSVAFWCNPISGHATLYWYQQILGQGPKLLIQFQNNGVVDDSQLPKDRFSAERLKGVDSTLKIQPAKLEDSAVYLCASSSIAGSYNEQFFGPGTRLTVL.

The V and J genes are TRBV10-3 and TRBJ1-3, with D possibly TRBD1 on 5 matching bases. Germline CDR1 ENHRY, CDR2 SYGVKD. This CDR3 contains 12 residues. V lost 3 bases and J lost 8, with 8 bases in between. The DNA of the CDR3 is TGTGCCATCAGTGACGGGGGAGACACCATATATTTT. Amino acid sequence: CAISDGGDTIYF.

The rearrangement uses TRBV7-8 and TRBJ2-5, with 7 bases lining up with TRBD1. V lost 0 bases and J lost 2; bases outside the gene matches: 0. CDR3 length equals 14 residues. Germline V gene data show CDR1 as SGHVS and CDR2 as FQNEAQ. The CDR3 loop reads CASSLAGQQETQYF. DNA for the CDR3: TGTGCCAGCAGCTTAGCGGGACAGCAAGAGACCCAGTACTTC.

The rearrangement uses TRBV10-3 and TRBJ1-5; D possibly corresponds to TRBD1 (6 bases). The germline V gene has CDR1 ENHRY and CDR2 SYGVKD. Trimming removed 4 bases from V and 5 bases from J, with 9 bases in between. CDR3 length equals 13 residues. DNA for the CDR3: TGTGCCATCAGTGGGTACAGGGATCAGCCCCAGCATTTT. This sequence encodes CAISGYRDQPQHF.

The chain employs TRBV9 and TRBJ2-1; D might be TRBD2 (5 bases). CDR1 is SGDLS, CDR2 YYNGEE, per germline. V dropped 4 bases and J dropped 9 bases, with 11 bases sitting between them. The CDR3 covers 12 residues. In DNA, the CDR3 is TGTGCCAGCAGCCGAAGACGGGGTGAGCAGTTCTTC. Translation gives CASSRRRGEQFF.

The CDR3 here is CASSDSGTSGVGTKNIQYF. CDR3 DNA sequence: TGCGCCAGCAGCGATTCCGGGACTAGCGGGGTCGGGACCAAAAACATTCAGTACTTC. The rearrangement links TRBV5-1 to TRBJ2-4; TRBD2 agrees at 13 bases. Germline V lookup: CDR1 SGHRS, CDR2 YFSETQ. Unmatched junction bases numbered 12, after V lost 4 bases and J lost 2 bases. This CDR3 is built from 19 residues.

The chain combines TRBV9 with TRBJ1-1, with 11 bases identical to TRBD1. The trim removed 4 bases at V and 4 bases at J, leaving 6 bases unmatched. The CDR3 extends over 15 amino acids. Germline CDR1 and CDR2: SGDLS and YYNGEE. CDR3: CASSLTGTGGTEAFF. CDR3 in DNA: TGTGCCAGCAGCCTCACCGGGACAGGGGGCACTGAAGCTTTCTTT.

The chain uses TRBV5-1 and TRBJ2-2; possible D gene TRBD1, 5 bases. The CDR3 has 15 residues. V dropped 2 bases and J dropped 3 bases, with 11 bases sitting between them. Germline lookup yields CDR1 SGHRS and CDR2 YFSETQ. The CDR3 sequence is CASSFGDRDTGELFF. The DNA of the CDR3 is TGCGCCAGCAGCTTCGGAGACAGAGACACCGGGGAGCTGTTTTTT.

This clone was picked up one time. V and J are TRBV10-3 and TRBJ2-3; possibly TRBD2 for D (6 bases). The CDR3 is made up of 16 amino acids. CDR1 and CDR2 (germline): ENHRY, SYGVKD. The V end was cut by 3 bases, the J end by 4 bases, with 17 bases between. CDR3 loop: CAISDLEGPQADTQYF. CDR3 in DNA: TGTGCCATCAGTGATCTGGAGGGGCCGCAGGCAGATACGCAGTATTTT.

V gene TRBV7-2 combines with J gene TRBJ1-5, with TRBD1 identical over 10 bases. Germline CDR1 reads SGHTA; CDR2 reads FQGNSA. With V trimmed by 5 bases and J by 5 bases, 9 bases remained unmatched. The CDR3 runs 16 residues. The DNA for the CDR3 is TGTGCCAGCAGCCTGGTCGGACAGGGGGACCATCAGCCCCAGCATTTT. Its protein product is CASSLVGQGDHQPQHF.

This rearrangement joins TRBV5-5 to TRBJ2-5; TRBD2 matches at 8 bases. J lost 2 bases, V lost 1 base, and 13 bases had no gene match. There are 18 residues in the CDR3. The germline CDR1 and CDR2 sequences are SGHKS and YYEKEE (reference sequence). The CDR3 loop is CASSLSPSGAGGQETQYF. CDR3 nucleotides: TGTGCCAGCAGCTTGAGCCCTTCAGGGGCGGGGGGACAAGAGACCCAGTACTTC.

The V call is TRBV5-1, the J call TRBJ2-1; D is possibly TRBD2 (6 bases). This CDR3 has 14 residues. Germline loops: CDR1 SGHRS, CDR2 YFSETQ. V lost 4 bases, J lost 10 bases, and 18 bases lay in between. The CDR3 coding sequence is TGCGCCAGCAGCCATGGGCGGGGAGTGAGGGAGCAGTTCTTC. It translates to CASSHGRGVREQFF. The full variable domain, its missing parts supplied by reference TRBV5-1 and TRBJ2-1, is KAGVTQTPRYLIKTRGQQVTLSCSPISGHRSVSWYQQTPGQGLQFLFEYFSETQRNKGNFPGRFSGRQFSNSRSEMNVSTLELGDSALYLCASSHGRGVREQFFGPGTRLTVL.

J is TRBJ2-5 and V is TRBV5-1; D remains unclear. V was trimmed by 4 bases and J by 4 bases, leaving 26 bases between them. The CDR3 sequence is 18 residues long. Per the germline V gene, CDR1 is SGHRS and CDR2 is YFSETQ. The CDR3 region is CASSPYPRNEQHGETQYF. The CDR3 nucleotides are TGCGCCAGCAGCCCTTATCCCCGAAATGAACAGCACGGAGAGACCCAGTACTTC.

This sequence joins TRBV6-1 and TRBJ2-5, with 10 nucleotides matching TRBD2. Germline CDR1 and CDR2: MNHNS and SASEGT. The CDR3 loop spans 16 amino acids. V lost 4 bases and J lost 5; bases outside the gene matches: 10. The CDR3 nucleotides read TGTGCCAGCAGTGTTACTAGCGGGGATAGACGGGAGACCCAGTACTTC. As protein: CASSVTSGDRRETQYF.

The chain is built from TRBV15 and TRBJ1-1, with 8 bases aligning to TRBD1. Germline CDR1 is LNHNV and CDR2 is YYDKDF (reference sequence). Trimming cost V 1 base and J 0 bases; bases outside gene matches: 4. This CDR3 region has 16 residues. CDR3 nucleotide sequence: TGTGCCACCAGCAGAGGACAGGGGACTTTGAACACTGAAGCTTTCTTT. Protein: CATSRGQGTLNTEAFF.

The rearrangement uses TRBV6-2 or TRBV6-3 and TRBJ1-6; the match to TRBD1 covers 11 bases. The ends lost 2 bases at V and 0 bases at J; junction bases unmatched: 3. CDR1 is MNHEY and CDR2 is SVGEGT in the germline V gene. The CDR3 has 18 amino acids. The CDR3 sequence is CASSYRDRGSSYNSPLHF. As DNA, the CDR3 is TGTGCCAGCAGTTACCGGGACAGGGGGAGCTCCTATAATTCACCCCTCCACTTT.

V and J are TRBV9 and TRBJ1-2; no clear D gene. Per the germline V gene, CDR1 is SGDLS and CDR2 is YYNGEE. Deletions cut 3 bases from V and 8 bases from J, with 17 bases between. CDR3 size: 14 residues. CDR3 bases: TGTGCCAGCAGCGCAACTTCCGGGCGCGGGGGCTACACCTTC. Its protein product is CASSATSGRGGYTF.

The rearrangement links TRBV4-1 to TRBJ1-2; the D gene is possibly TRBD1 (6 bases). The V gene's germline CDR1 is MGHRA and CDR2 YSYEKL. Between the trimmed V and J ends, which lost 0 bases and 11 bases, there was a span of 16 bases. The CDR3 extends over 14 amino acids. CDR3 sequence: CASSQEEDSTSYTF. The DNA of the CDR3 is TGCGCCAGCAGCCAAGAGGAGGACAGCACGAGTTACACCTTC.

The rearrangement links TRBV29-1 to TRBJ1-2; tentative D call: TRBD1 (5 bases). V lost 6 bases and J lost 7, with 15 bases in between. Germline V CDR1 and CDR2: SQVTM, ANQGSEA. The CDR3 consists of 12 residues. The CDR3 coding sequence is TGCAGCGTCGTTGACTTTGGGGCTGGCTACACCTTC. Its protein product is CSVVDFGAGYTF.

V usage is TRBV5-1 and J usage is TRBJ1-1; a possible D gene is TRBD1 (6 bases). V lost 2 bases to trimming and J lost 3 bases, with 14 bases between them. Germline V gene data show CDR1 as SGHRS and CDR2 as YFSETQ. The CDR3 is 15 residues long. CDR3 sequence: CASSLGGRRDTEAFF. CDR3 nucleotides: TGCGCCAGCAGCTTAGGGGGACGAAGAGACACTGAAGCTTTCTTT.

The chain recombines TRBV4-3 with TRBJ1-6; 10 bases agree with TRBD1. This CDR3 comprises 15 residues. The trim removed 2 bases at V and 11 bases at J, leaving 6 bases unmatched. Germline V gene sequence: CDR1 LGHNA, CDR2 YSLEER. CDR3 in DNA: TGCGCCAGCAGCCAATTTAGGGACAGGGGACCACCCCTCCACTTT. Its translation is CASSQFRDRGPPLHF.

A word on this clone: The same CDR3 arises from other DNA sequences in this sample as well. The chain carries TRBV28 and TRBJ1-2; 11 positions agree with TRBD1. CDR1 and CDR2 from the germline V gene are MDHEN and SYDVKM. The trim removed 6 bases at V and 8 bases at J, leaving 5 bases unmatched. CDR3 length: 13 residues. In nucleotides, the CDR3 is TGTGCCAGCAGCCTGGGACAGGGGGGCGGCTACACCTTC. Protein: CASSLGQGGGYTF.

V gene TRBV6-5 combines with J gene TRBJ2-7; D perhaps matches TRBD2 (5 bases). This CDR3 spans 14 amino acids. V was clipped by 6 bases and J by 1 base, with 13 bases between them. Germline values: CDR1 MNHEY, CDR2 SVGAGI. CDR3 coding DNA: TGTGCCAGCAGGGGTGAGGACTCTTCCTACGAGCAGTACTTC. It specifies CASRGEDSSYEQYF.